Presented here are 16 T cell receptor beta chains from one specimen sequenced in a study of shared clonotypes between healthy human individuals. Using immunoSEQ multiplex PCR, the repertoire was profiled, and TCRdb retains in-frame clones only, with some absent. The data show about 2.5 million clones, around 92% seen once. The sample comprised naive CD4+ T cells from PBMCs. This sample's subset: CD45RA+ positively selected. The receptors shown here come from a man aged 18 to 35 in good health. Some clones in this sample may be carry-over from other donors' samples.

The chain employs TRBV30 and TRBJ1-2; perhaps TRBD1 as D (5 bases). Trimming stripped 5 bases from V and 7 bases from J, with 11 bases between. The CDR3 has 11 amino acids. CDR1 GTSNPN and CDR2 SVGIG come from the germline V gene (reference sequence). The CDR3: CAWSRGRGYTF. The CDR3 DNA follows: TGTGCCTGGTCTAGGGGACGTGGCTACACCTTC.

Concerning this clone: Germline is not matched at one junction end, which may reflect a read error. The chain uses TRBV4-2 and TRBJ2-1, with D perhaps TRBD1 (6 bases). CDR1 and CDR2 (germline): LGHNA, YNFKEQ. The CDR3 loop spans 12 amino acids. This chain's CDR3 is CASSQDAQGMLF. DNA of the CDR3: TGTGCCAGCAGCCAAGATGCGCAGGGGATGCTCTTC.

This clone came up once. The rearrangement joins TRBV2 to TRBJ1-2; possible D gene TRBD1, 5 bases. The germline gives CDR1 SNHLY, CDR2 FYNNEI. CDR3 length: 13 residues. Trimming pared 6 bases from V and 4 bases from J, leaving 12 bases between. CDR3 nucleotides: TGTGCCAGCAGAAAGGAGGGGCCCTATGGCTACACCTTC. Translating it yields CASRKEGPYGYTF.

In nucleotides, the CDR3 is TGTGCCAGCAGCCTTGGTAGGGTAACGGCGGGGCAGTACTTC. This translates into CASSLGRVTAGQYF. This chain connects TRBV5-6 to TRBJ2-7, with D tentatively TRBD2 (5 bases). From germline, CDR1 is SGHDT and CDR2 YYEEEE. The CDR3 length is 14 residues. V dropped 4 bases and J dropped 9 bases, with 20 bases sitting between them.

The chain links TRBV18 to TRBJ1-5; D remains unclear. Germline V gene lookup returns CDR1 KGHSH and CDR2 LQKENI. This CDR3 spans 14 amino acids. V was pared by 1 base and J by 5 bases, with 9 bases between. The CDR3 protein is CASSPLRVDQPQHF. As DNA, the CDR3 is TGTGCCAGCTCACCACTCCGGGTCGATCAGCCCCAGCATTTT.

The chain carries TRBV28 and TRBJ2-3, with TRBD1 matching over 8 bases. The V gene end was trimmed by 6 bases and the J gene end by 5 bases; junction bases not matched to a gene: 10. Germline V gene data show CDR1 as MDHEN and CDR2 as SYDVKM. This CDR3 comprises 15 residues. The CDR3 here is CASSSSGGRRDTQYF. The CDR3 DNA sequence: TGTGCCAGCAGCTCCTCAGGGGGCCGAAGAGATACGCAGTATTTT. Using reference TRBV28 and TRBJ2-3 for the parts outside the CDR3, the full variable domain is DVKVTQSSRYLVKRTGEKVFLECVQDMDHENMFWYRQDPGLGLRLIYFSYDVKMKEKGDIPEGYSVSREKKERFSLILESASTNQTSMYLCASSSSGGRRDTQYFGPGTRLTVL.

This clone was observed once. The V and J genes are TRBV10-3 and TRBJ2-5; 8 positions match TRBD1. The CDR3 has 14 residues. The trim removed 3 bases at V and 4 bases at J, leaving 4 bases unmatched. Germline V gene data show CDR1 as ENHRY and CDR2 as SYGVKD. The CDR3 protein is CAISDPDRAETQYF. The CDR3 DNA reads as TGTGCCATCAGTGACCCGGACAGGGCAGAGACCCAGTACTTC.

The chain joins TRBV6-5 to TRBJ2-3; 11 bases align to TRBD2. Trimming took 11 bases from V and 4 from J; bases not matched to a gene: 8. CDR3 size: 14 residues. Germline-derived CDR1 and CDR2 are MNHEY and SVGAGI. CDR3 protein: CAAFSGRAADTQYF. For the CDR3, the DNA is TGTGCCGCCTTTAGCGGGAGGGCTGCAGATACGCAGTATTTT.

The chain carries TRBV7-9 and TRBJ1-3; D is ambiguous. V was clipped by 1 base and J by 0 bases, with 7 bases between them. This CDR3 comprises 15 residues. From germline, CDR1 is SEHNR and CDR2 FQNEAQ (reference sequence). The CDR3 DNA reads TGTGCCAGCAGCTTAGAAAGACACTCTGGAAACACCATATATTTT. Encoded protein: CASSLERHSGNTIYF.

This sequence joins TRBV7-9 and TRBJ1-6; D unresolved. The CDR3 has 14 residues. V lost 0 bases and J 7 bases, leaving 7 bases between the germline ends. Germline V gene lookup returns CDR1 SEHNR and CDR2 FQNEAQ (reference sequence). For the CDR3, the DNA is TGTGCCAGCAGCTTAGCAGGGTCCAATTCACCCCTCCACTTT. Translated: CASSLAGSNSPLHF.

As to this clone: This specimen includes other DNA sequences encoding the same CDR3. The V call is TRBV6-1, the J call TRBJ1-5; tentatively, D is TRBD1 (6 bases). Per germline, CDR1 MNHNS and CDR2 SASEGT. CDR3 length: 15 residues. Trimming left V 0 bases short and J 1 base short, with 7 bases between. CDR3 DNA sequence: TGTGCCAGCAGTGAAGCAGGGGGGAGCAATCAGCCCCAGCATTTT. It codes for CASSEAGGSNQPQHF.

The chain links TRBV19 to TRBJ1-2; 12 positions agree with TRBD1. Germline V CDR1 and CDR2: LNHDA, SQIVND (reference sequence). CDR3 length equals 18 residues. With V trimmed by 5 bases and J by 3 bases, 13 bases remained unmatched. In DNA form, the CDR3 reads TGTGCCAGTAGTCCACACCGGGACAGGGGGCGACGATACTATGGCTACACCTTC. Amino acids: CASSPHRDRGRRYYGYTF.

This sequence joins TRBV28 and TRBJ2-5; the D gene is possibly TRBD2 (5 bases). The germline CDR1 and CDR2 sequences are MDHEN and SYDVKM. The ends were cut back, 2 bases at V and 2 bases at J, with 12 bases in the middle. This CDR3 is built from 15 residues. CDR3 nucleotides: TGTGCCAGCAGTTTAGCGGGCTTGGGGCAAGAGACCCAGTACTTC. It yields the protein CASSLAGLGQETQYF.

The gene calls are TRBV7-6 and TRBJ2-7; D may be TRBD1 (7 bases). CDR1 SGHVS and CDR2 FNYEAQ come from the germline V gene. CDR3 length equals 15 residues. V lost 4 bases, J lost 4 bases, and 17 bases lay in between. The DNA for the CDR3 is TGTGCCAGCAGCTCCCAGGGGGGCGTATATTACGAGCAGTACTTC. It yields the protein CASSSQGGVYYEQYF.

This rearrangement joins TRBV28 to TRBJ1-6; no reliable D call. Per germline, CDR1 MDHEN and CDR2 SYDVKM. Trimming cost V 5 bases and J 6 bases, with 11 bases left between them. This CDR3 has 14 residues. The chain's CDR3 is CASSRALSNSPLHF. DNA of the CDR3: TGTGCCAGCAGTCGGGCCTTGAGTAATTCACCCCTCCACTTT.

V is TRBV13 and J is TRBJ2-2; TRBD2 might be the D (5 bases). V gave up 1 base and J gave up 3 bases, with 15 bases separating them. Germline V gives CDR1 PRHDT, CDR2 FYEKMQ (reference sequence). The CDR3 consists of 17 residues. The CDR3 here is CASSLEKTAGDTGELFF. CDR3 in DNA: TGTGCCAGCAGCTTAGAGAAGACGGCCGGGGACACCGGGGAGCTGTTTTTT.